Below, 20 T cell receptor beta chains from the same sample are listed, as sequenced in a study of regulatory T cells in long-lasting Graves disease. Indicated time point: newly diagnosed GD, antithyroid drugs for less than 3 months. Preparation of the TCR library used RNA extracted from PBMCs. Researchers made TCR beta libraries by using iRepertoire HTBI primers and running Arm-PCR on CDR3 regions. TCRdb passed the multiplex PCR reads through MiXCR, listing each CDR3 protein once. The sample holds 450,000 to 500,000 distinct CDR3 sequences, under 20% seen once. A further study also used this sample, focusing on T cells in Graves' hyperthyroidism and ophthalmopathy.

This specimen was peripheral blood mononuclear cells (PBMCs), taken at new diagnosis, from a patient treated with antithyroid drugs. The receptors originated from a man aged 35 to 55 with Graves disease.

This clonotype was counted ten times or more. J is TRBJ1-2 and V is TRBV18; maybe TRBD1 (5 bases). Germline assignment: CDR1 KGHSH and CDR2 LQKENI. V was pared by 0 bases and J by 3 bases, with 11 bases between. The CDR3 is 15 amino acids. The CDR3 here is CASSPPTGKDYGYTF. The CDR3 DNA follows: TGTGCCAGCTCACCACCCACAGGAAAAGACTATGGCTACACCTTC.

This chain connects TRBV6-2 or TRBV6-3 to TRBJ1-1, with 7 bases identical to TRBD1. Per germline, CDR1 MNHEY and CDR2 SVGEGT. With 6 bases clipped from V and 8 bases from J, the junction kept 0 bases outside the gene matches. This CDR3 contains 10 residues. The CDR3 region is CASRTGEAFF. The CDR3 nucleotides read TGTGCCAGCAGGACAGGGGAAGCTTTCTTT.

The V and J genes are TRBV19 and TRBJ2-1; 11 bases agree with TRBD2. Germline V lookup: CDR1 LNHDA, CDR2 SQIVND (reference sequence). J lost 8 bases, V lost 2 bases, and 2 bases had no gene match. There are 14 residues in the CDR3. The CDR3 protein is CASSITSGSHEQFF. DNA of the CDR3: TGTGCCAGTAGTATAACTAGCGGGAGCCATGAGCAGTTCTTC.

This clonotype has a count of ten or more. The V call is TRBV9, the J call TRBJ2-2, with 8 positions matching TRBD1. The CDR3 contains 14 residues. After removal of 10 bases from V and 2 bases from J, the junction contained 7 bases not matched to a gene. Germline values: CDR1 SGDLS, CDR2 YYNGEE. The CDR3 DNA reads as TGTGCCGGGCAGGGGGCCTTAAACACCGGGGAGCTGTTTTTT. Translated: CAGQGALNTGELFF. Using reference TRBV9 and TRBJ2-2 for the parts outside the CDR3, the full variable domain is DSGVTQTPKHLITATGQRVTLRCSPRSGDLSVYWYQQSLDQGLQFLIQYYNGEERAKGNILERFSAQQFPDLHSELNLSSLELGDSALYFCAGQGALNTGELFFGEGSRLTVL.

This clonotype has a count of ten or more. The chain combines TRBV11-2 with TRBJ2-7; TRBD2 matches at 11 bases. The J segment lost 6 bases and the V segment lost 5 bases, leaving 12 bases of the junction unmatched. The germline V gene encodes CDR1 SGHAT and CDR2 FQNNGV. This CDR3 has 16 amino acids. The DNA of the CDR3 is TGTGCCAGCAGCGCGTCGTTTAGCGGGAGGGCCGGCGAGCAGTACTTC. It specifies CASSASFSGRAGEQYF.

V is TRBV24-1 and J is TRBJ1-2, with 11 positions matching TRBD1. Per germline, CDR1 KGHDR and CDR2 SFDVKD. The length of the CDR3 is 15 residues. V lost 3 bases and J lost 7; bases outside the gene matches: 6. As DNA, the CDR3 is TGTGCCACCAGTGATGATGGACAGGGGGCGCTTGGCTACACCTTC. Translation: CATSDDGQGALGYTF.

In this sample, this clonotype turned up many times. The CDR3 DNA reads TGTGCCAGCAGCTTAATATCACTCAACCCTAATGAGCAGTTCTTC. It codes for CASSLISLNPNEQFF. The gene calls are TRBV11-2 and TRBJ2-1; D is unclear. Between the trimmed V and J ends, which lost 2 bases and 7 bases, there was a span of 15 bases. Germline V gives CDR1 SGHAT, CDR2 FQNNGV. The CDR3 runs to 15 residues.

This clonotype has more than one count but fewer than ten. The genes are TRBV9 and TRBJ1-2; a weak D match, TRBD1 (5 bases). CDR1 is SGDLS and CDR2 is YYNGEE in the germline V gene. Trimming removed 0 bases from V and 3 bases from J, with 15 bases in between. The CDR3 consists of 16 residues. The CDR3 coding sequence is TGTGCCAGCAGCGTAGGGCATTCAGGGTCCCACTATGGCTACACCTTC. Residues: CASSVGHSGSHYGYTF.

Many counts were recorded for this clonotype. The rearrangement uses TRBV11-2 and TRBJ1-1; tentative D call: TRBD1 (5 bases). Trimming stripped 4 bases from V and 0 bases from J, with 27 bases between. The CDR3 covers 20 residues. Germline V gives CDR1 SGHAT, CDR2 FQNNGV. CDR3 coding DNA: TGTGCCAGCAGCTCCATCCGCCGGGCCCCCGGTGGGACTATGAACACTGAAGCTTTCTTT. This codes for CASSSIRRAPGGTMNTEAFF.

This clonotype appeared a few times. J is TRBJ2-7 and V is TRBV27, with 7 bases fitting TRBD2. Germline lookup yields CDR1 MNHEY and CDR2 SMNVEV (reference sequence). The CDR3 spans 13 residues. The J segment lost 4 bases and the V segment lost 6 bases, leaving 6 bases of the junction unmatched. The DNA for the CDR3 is TGTGCCAGCAGGGGGGGGAACAAGTACGAGCAGTACTTC. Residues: CASRGGNKYEQYF.

The CDR3 loop reads CSHVGGLNTEAFF. The CDR3 nucleotides read TGCAGTCATGTTGGGGGGTTGAACACTGAAGCTTTCTTT. The rearrangement joins TRBV20-1 to TRBJ1-1; D perhaps matches TRBD1 (5 bases). CDR3 size: 13 residues. The V gene's germline CDR1 is DFQATT and CDR2 SNEGSKA (reference sequence). V shed 8 bases and J shed 0 bases, with 13 bases lying between them.

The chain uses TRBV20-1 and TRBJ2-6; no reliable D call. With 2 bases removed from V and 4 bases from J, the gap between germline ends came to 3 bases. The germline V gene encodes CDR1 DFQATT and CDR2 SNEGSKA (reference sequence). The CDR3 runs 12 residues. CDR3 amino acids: CSARSGANVLTF. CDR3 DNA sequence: TGCAGTGCTAGATCCGGGGCCAACGTCCTGACTTTC.

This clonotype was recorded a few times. Here the CDR3 DNA reads TGCAGCGTTGAAGATCGGTTTTCAGGAACCGGGGAGCTGTTTTTT. Translating it yields CSVEDRFSGTGELFF. The chain carries TRBV29-1 and TRBJ2-2; no reliable D call. The CDR3 is made up of 15 amino acids. Germline lookup yields CDR1 SQVTM and CDR2 ANQGSEA. Trimming took off 0 bases at V and 5 bases at J, with 13 bases between the two ends.

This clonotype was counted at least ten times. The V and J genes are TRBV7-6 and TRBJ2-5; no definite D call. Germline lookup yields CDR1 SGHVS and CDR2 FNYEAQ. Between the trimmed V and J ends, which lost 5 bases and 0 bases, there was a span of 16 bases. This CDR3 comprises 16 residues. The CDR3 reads CASSELAQTYQETQYF. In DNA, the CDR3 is TGTGCCAGCAGCGAGTTGGCTCAGACGTACCAAGAGACCCAGTACTTC. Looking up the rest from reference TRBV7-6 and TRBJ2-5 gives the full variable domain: GAGVSQSPRYKVTKRGQDVALRCDPISGHVSLYWYRQALGQGPEFLTYFNYEAQQDKSGLPNDRFSAERPEGSISTLTIQRTEQRDSAMYRCASSELAQTYQETQYFGPGTRLLVL.

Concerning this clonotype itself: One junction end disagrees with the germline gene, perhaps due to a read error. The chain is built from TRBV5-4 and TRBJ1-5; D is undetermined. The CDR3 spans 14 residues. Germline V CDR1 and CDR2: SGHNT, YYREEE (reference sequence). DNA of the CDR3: TGTGTCAGCAGCTCCGCCTCCAGCAATCAGCCCCAGCATTTT. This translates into CVSSSASSNQPQHF.

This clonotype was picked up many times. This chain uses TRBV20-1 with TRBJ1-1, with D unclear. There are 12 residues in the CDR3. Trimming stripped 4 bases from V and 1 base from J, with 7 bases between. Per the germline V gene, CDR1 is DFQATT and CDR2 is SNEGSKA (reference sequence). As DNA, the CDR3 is TGCAGTGCTATGCCCTCGAACACTGAAGCTTTCTTT. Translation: CSAMPSNTEAFF.

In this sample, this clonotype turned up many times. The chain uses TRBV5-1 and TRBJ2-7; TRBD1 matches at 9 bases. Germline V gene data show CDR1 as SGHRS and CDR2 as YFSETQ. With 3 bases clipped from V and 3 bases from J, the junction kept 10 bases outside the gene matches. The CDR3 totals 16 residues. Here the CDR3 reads CASSSIPGQGNYEQYF. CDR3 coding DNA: TGCGCCAGCAGCTCCATCCCGGGACAGGGAAACTACGAGCAGTACTTC.

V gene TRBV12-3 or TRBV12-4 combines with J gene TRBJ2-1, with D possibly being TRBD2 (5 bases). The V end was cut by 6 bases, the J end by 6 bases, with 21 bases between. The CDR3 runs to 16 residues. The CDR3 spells CASSQRVGVLSNEQFF. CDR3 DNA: TGTGCCAGCAGCCAACGTGTGGGAGTATTATCCAATGAGCAGTTCTTC.

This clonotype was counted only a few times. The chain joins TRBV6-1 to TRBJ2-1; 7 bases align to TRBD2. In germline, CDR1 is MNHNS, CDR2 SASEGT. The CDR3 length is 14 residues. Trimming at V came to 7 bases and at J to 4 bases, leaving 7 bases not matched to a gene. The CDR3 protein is CASTLAVGYNEQFF. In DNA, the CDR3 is TGTGCCAGCACCCTAGCGGTGGGGTACAATGAGCAGTTCTTC.

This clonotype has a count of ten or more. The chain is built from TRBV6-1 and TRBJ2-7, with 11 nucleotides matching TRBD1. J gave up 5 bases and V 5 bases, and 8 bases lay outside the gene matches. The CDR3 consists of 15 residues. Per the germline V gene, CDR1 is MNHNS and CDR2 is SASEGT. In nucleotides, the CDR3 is TGTGCCAGCAGTCGCCGGGACAGGGGGTTGCACGAGCAGTACTTC. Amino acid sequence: CASSRRDRGLHEQYF.